This entry features one TCR beta chain sequence. The record originates from a study of technical replicates of blood from a handful of donors. Sequenced by immunoSEQ multiplex PCR; TCRdb stores in-frame clones only, minus some. The sample shows approximately 73,000 clones, about nine tenths of them seen only once. The CDR3 length is 15 residues. CDR1 and CDR2 (germline): MNHEY, SVGAGI. J lost 4 bases, V lost 8 bases, and 9 bases had no gene match. This TCR came from a human donor in good health. The sequenced sample was T cells isolated from PBMCs. The V gene is TRBV6-5, the J gene TRBJ2-1; 9 nucleotides line up with TRBD2. CDR3 DNA sequence: TGTGCCAGCCACCAGGGGCTAGCGGGATACAATGAGCAGTTCTTC. Translating gives CASHQGLAGYNEQFF.